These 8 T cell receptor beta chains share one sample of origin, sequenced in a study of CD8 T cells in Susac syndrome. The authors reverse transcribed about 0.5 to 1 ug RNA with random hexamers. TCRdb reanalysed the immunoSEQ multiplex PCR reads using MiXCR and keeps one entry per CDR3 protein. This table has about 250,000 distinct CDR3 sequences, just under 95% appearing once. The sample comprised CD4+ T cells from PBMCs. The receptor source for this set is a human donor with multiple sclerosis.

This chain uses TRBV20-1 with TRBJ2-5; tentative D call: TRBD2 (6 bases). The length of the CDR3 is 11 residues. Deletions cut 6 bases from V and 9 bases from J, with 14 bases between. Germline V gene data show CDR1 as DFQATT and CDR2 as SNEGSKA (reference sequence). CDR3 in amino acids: CSAGDLGAQYF. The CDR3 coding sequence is TGCAGTGCCGGGGACTTAGGGGCCCAGTACTTC.

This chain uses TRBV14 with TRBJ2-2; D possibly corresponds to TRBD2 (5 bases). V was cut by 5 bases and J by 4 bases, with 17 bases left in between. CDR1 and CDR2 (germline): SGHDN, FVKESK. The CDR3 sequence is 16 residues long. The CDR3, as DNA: TGTGCCAGCAGCGAAGGACTCCCAGTGCGCACCGGGGAGCTGTTTTTT. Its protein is CASSEGLPVRTGELFF.

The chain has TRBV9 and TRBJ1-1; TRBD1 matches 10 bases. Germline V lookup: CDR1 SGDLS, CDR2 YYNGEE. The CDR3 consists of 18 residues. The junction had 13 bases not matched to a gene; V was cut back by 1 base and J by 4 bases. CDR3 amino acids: CASSVLPRDRGLCTEAFF. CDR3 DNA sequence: TGTGCCAGCAGCGTACTGCCCCGGGACAGGGGATTGTGCACTGAAGCTTTCTTT. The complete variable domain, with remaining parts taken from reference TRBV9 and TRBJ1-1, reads DSGVTQTPKHLITATGQRVTLRCSPRSGDLSVYWYQQSLDQGLQFLIQYYNGEERAKGNILERFSAQQFPDLHSELNLSSLELGDSALYFCASSVLPRDRGLCTEAFFGQGTRLTVV.

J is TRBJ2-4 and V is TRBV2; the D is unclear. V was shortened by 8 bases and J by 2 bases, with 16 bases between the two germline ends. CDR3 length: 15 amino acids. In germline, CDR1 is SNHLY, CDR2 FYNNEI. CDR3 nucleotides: TGTGCCAGCGCCGTAGCCTCCCTAACCAAAAACATTCAGTACTTC. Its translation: CASAVASLTKNIQYF. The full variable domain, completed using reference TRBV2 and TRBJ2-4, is EPEVTQTPSHQVTQMGQEVILRCVPISNHLYFYWYRQILGQKVEFLVSFYNNEISEKSEIFDDQFSVERPDGSNFTLKIRSTKLEDSAMYFCASAVASLTKNIQYFGAGTRLSVL.

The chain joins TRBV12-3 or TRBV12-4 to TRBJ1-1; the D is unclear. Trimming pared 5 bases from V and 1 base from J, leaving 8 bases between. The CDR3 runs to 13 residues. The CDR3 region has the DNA TGTGCCAGCAGTCTCAAAAAGAACACTGAAGCTTTCTTT. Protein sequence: CASSLKKNTEAFF.

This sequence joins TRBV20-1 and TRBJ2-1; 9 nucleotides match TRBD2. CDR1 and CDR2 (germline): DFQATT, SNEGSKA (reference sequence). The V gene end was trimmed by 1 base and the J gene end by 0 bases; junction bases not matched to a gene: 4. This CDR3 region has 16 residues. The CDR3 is CSARGLAGSSYNEQFF. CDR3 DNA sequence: TGCAGTGCTAGAGGTCTAGCGGGGAGCTCCTACAATGAGCAGTTCTTC.

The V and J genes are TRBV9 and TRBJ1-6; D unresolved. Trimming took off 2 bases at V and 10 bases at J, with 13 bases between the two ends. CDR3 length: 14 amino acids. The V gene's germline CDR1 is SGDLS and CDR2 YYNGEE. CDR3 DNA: TGTGCCAGCAGCGTGTCAGGAGCCGCCTCACCCCTCCACTTT. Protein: CASSVSGAASPLHF. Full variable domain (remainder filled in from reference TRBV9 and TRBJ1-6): DSGVTQTPKHLITATGQRVTLRCSPRSGDLSVYWYQQSLDQGLQFLIQYYNGEERAKGNILERFSAQQFPDLHSELNLSSLELGDSALYFCASSVSGAASPLHFGNGTRLTVT.

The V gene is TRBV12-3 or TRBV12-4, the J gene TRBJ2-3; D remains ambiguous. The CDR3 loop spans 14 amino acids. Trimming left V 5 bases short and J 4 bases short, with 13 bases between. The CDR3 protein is CASSPLSGADTQYF. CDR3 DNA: TGTGCCAGCAGTCCCCTTTCTGGGGCAGATACGCAGTATTTT.